This TCR beta chain was sequenced for a study of T cell repertoires in cytomegalovirus infection. Overall study: A matching HLA type, together with CMV infection, was signaled by public TCR beta signatures.

This clonotype was picked up many times. The length of the CDR3 is 14 residues. The germline V and J ends were trimmed by 9 bases and 0 bases, with 15 bases remaining between them. TCRdb re-analysed the reads in MiXCR, keeping a single row per CDR3 protein. The data contain fewer than 550,000 distinct CDR3 sequences, about 17% of them singletons. This sequence was found in a human donor in good health (CMV status not recorded). Some clones in this sample may be carry-over from other donors' samples. The chain has TRBV12-3 or TRBV12-4 and TRBJ2-7; D is ambiguous. Sequences were obtained from CD8+ T cells from PBMCs. In DNA form, the CDR3 reads TGTGCCAGTTGCCCGACGGGCCTCTCCTACGAGCAGTACTTC. This translates into CASCPTGLSYEQYF.